The rows below give T cell receptor beta chains drawn from one sample of a study of CD8+ T cells in alopecia areata. The repertoire was sequenced with immunoSEQ multiplex PCR; TCRdb's copy has only in-frame clones and lacks some. The sample has roughly 250,000 clones, approximately 61% seen once. The material was CD4+ T cells sorted from blood, obtained at week 0. The receptors were sampled from a human donor with alopecia areata. CDR3s include the opening cysteine and the closing phenylalanine or tryptophan. The order of the fields is J gene, V gene, CDR3 length, D gene, clone size, CDR3 protein, CDR3 DNA. D genes are given only for firm matches. The listing skips clone size in some rows; elsewhere it reads once, few, many or a size class.

j_gene: TRBJ2-3; v_gene: TRBV6-5; len: 15; d_gene: .; abundance: .; CDR3aa: CASSSTSQVTDTQYF; CDR3nt: TGTGCCAGCAGTTCGACTAGTCAGGTCACAGATACGCAGTATTTT
j_gene: TRBJ2-4; v_gene: TRBV19; len: 16; d_gene: .; abundance: .; CDR3aa: CASSTQNQGVKNIQYF; CDR3nt: TGTGCCAGTAGTACCCAAAACCAGGGAGTTAAAAACATTCAGTACTTC
j_gene: TRBJ2-3; v_gene: TRBV29-1; len: 14; d_gene: .; abundance: once; CDR3aa: CSVGGHGPGDTQYF; CDR3nt: TGCAGCGTCGGTGGACACGGGCCAGGGGATACGCAGTATTTT
j_gene: TRBJ2-3; v_gene: TRBV9; len: 14; d_gene: TRBD2; abundance: .; CDR3aa: CASSVAGGIDTQYF; CDR3nt: TGTGCCAGCAGCGTAGCGGGGGGGATAGATACGCAGTATTTT
j_gene: TRBJ1-2; v_gene: TRBV2; len: 13; d_gene: .; abundance: .; CDR3aa: CASSVAGPRGYTF; CDR3nt: TGTGCCAGCAGTGTGGCAGGGCCTAGGGGCTACACCTTC
j_gene: TRBJ2-7; v_gene: TRBV19; len: 13; d_gene: TRBD1; abundance: .; CDR3aa: CASRGQGPYEQYF; CDR3nt: TGTGCCAGTAGGGGACAGGGCCCCTACGAGCAGTACTTC
j_gene: TRBJ1-2; v_gene: TRBV30; len: 14; d_gene: TRBD1; abundance: once; CDR3aa: CAWSADRGYYGYTF; CDR3nt: TGTGCCTGGAGTGCTGACAGGGGGTACTATGGCTACACCTTC
j_gene: TRBJ1-5; v_gene: TRBV6-5; len: 16; d_gene: .; abundance: .; CDR3aa: CASSYSGVGSNQPQHF; CDR3nt: TGTGCCAGCAGTTACTCCGGGGTTGGGAGCAATCAGCCCCAGCATTTT
j_gene: TRBJ1-5; v_gene: TRBV30; len: 14; d_gene: .; abundance: .; CDR3aa: CAWSSDGGDQPQHF; CDR3nt: TGTGCCTGGAGCTCCGACGGGGGCGATCAGCCCCAGCATTTT
j_gene: TRBJ2-1; v_gene: TRBV28; len: 13; d_gene: .; abundance: many; CDR3aa: CASGTTAPNEQFF; CDR3nt: TGTGCCAGCGGGACAACCGCCCCAAATGAGCAGTTCTTC
j_gene: TRBJ2-5; v_gene: TRBV6-6; len: 11; d_gene: .; abundance: .; CDR3aa: CASATWETQYF; CDR3nt: TGTGCCAGCGCGACTTGGGAGACCCAGTACTTC
j_gene: TRBJ1-5; v_gene: TRBV30; len: 14; d_gene: TRBD1; abundance: .; CDR3aa: CAWSEGARGQPQHF; CDR3nt: TGTGCCTGGAGTGAGGGGGCCAGAGGTCAGCCCCAGCATTTT
j_gene: TRBJ2-1; v_gene: TRBV4-3; len: 12; d_gene: .; abundance: .; CDR3aa: CASSQTGGQQFF; CDR3nt: TGCGCCAGCAGCCAAACGGGGGGCCAGCAGTTCTTC
j_gene: TRBJ2-1; v_gene: TRBV5-6; len: 11; d_gene: .; abundance: .; CDR3aa: CASSLAGEQFF; CDR3nt: TGTGCCAGCAGCTTGGCTGGTGAGCAGTTCTTC
j_gene: TRBJ1-2; v_gene: TRBV7-3; len: 16; d_gene: TRBD1; abundance: .; CDR3aa: CASSPTPGQGNYGYTF; CDR3nt: TGTGCCAGCAGCCCAACCCCGGGACAGGGGAACTATGGCTACACCTTC
j_gene: TRBJ1-6; v_gene: TRBV7-8; len: 15; d_gene: .; abundance: .; CDR3aa: CASSSTDSNNSPLHF; CDR3nt: TGTGCCAGCAGCTCCACTGACAGCAACAATTCACCCCTCCACTTT
j_gene: TRBJ2-7; v_gene: TRBV9; len: 12; d_gene: .; abundance: .; CDR3aa: CASSSQLGEQYF; CDR3nt: TGTGCCAGCAGCTCCCAATTGGGCGAGCAGTACTTC
j_gene: TRBJ2-1; v_gene: TRBV15; len: 16; d_gene: TRBD1; abundance: .; CDR3aa: CATSRVSPGQYNEQFF; CDR3nt: TGTGCCACCAGCAGAGTTTCACCGGGACAGTACAATGAGCAGTTCTTC
j_gene: TRBJ2-3; v_gene: TRBV5-1; len: 15; d_gene: TRBD2; abundance: .; CDR3aa: CASSFSGAGTDTQYF; CDR3nt: TGCGCCAGCAGCTTTAGCGGGGCAGGCACAGATACGCAGTATTTT
j_gene: TRBJ2-5; v_gene: TRBV27; len: 15; d_gene: TRBD1; abundance: .; CDR3aa: CASSMGQGPLETQYF; CDR3nt: TGTGCCAGCAGCATGGGACAGGGCCCTTTGGAGACCCAGTACTTC
j_gene: TRBJ1-1; v_gene: TRBV25-1; len: 15; d_gene: TRBD1; abundance: .; CDR3aa: CASSPGGQGYSEAFF; CDR3nt: TGTGCCAGCAGTCCGGGGGGACAGGGGTATTCGGAAGCTTTCTTT
j_gene: TRBJ1-5; v_gene: TRBV7-9; len: 15; d_gene: TRBD1; abundance: .; CDR3aa: CASSLGATGSQPQHF; CDR3nt: TGTGCCAGCAGCTTAGGGGCGACAGGGAGTCAGCCCCAGCATTTT
j_gene: TRBJ2-7; v_gene: TRBV5-1; len: 13; d_gene: .; abundance: few; CDR3aa: CASSPVALAEQYF; CDR3nt: TGCGCCAGCAGCCCGGTGGCCCTGGCCGAGCAGTACTTC
j_gene: TRBJ2-6; v_gene: TRBV2; len: 17; d_gene: .; abundance: once; CDR3aa: CASSLLIPRTGANVLTF; CDR3nt: TGTGCCAGCAGCCTTCTTATTCCTCGTACCGGGGCCAACGTCCTGACTTTC
j_gene: TRBJ1-2; v_gene: TRBV27; len: 17; d_gene: .; abundance: few; CDR3aa: CASRPTPGTAGRRRYTF; CDR3nt: TGTGCCAGCAGGCCTACTCCCGGGACGGCGGGGCGACGACGCTACACCTTC
j_gene: TRBJ2-7; v_gene: TRBV4-2; len: 16; d_gene: .; abundance: few; CDR3aa: CASSQVFGGATYEQYF; CDR3nt: TGTGCCAGCAGCCAAGTCTTCGGAGGGGCAACCTACGAGCAGTACTTC
j_gene: TRBJ1-6; v_gene: TRBV6-5; len: 14; d_gene: TRBD1; abundance: .; CDR3aa: CASRLGQDNSPLHF; CDR3nt: TGTGCCAGCAGGCTGGGACAGGATAATTCACCCCTCCACTTT
j_gene: TRBJ2-3; v_gene: TRBV19; len: 13; d_gene: TRBD1; abundance: .; CDR3aa: CASKGQPRGTQYF; CDR3nt: TGTGCCAGTAAGGGACAGCCTCGGGGTACGCAGTATTTT
j_gene: TRBJ1-2; v_gene: TRBV30; len: 12; d_gene: .; abundance: .; CDR3aa: CAWRGVNYGYTF; CDR3nt: TGTGCCTGGAGAGGGGTCAACTATGGCTACACCTTC
j_gene: TRBJ1-1; v_gene: TRBV30; len: 13; d_gene: TRBD1; abundance: .; CDR3aa: CAEGQPWGTEAFF; CDR3nt: TGTGCAGAGGGACAGCCTTGGGGCACTGAAGCTTTCTTT
j_gene: TRBJ1-1; v_gene: TRBV9; len: 13; d_gene: .; abundance: .; CDR3aa: CASSRGTNSEAFF; CDR3nt: TGTGCCAGCAGCAGGGGAACCAACTCTGAAGCTTTCTTT
j_gene: TRBJ2-7; v_gene: TRBV29-1; len: 12; d_gene: .; abundance: .; CDR3aa: CSVAITSYEQYF; CDR3nt: TGCAGCGTTGCTATTACTTCCTACGAGCAGTACTTC
j_gene: TRBJ1-6; v_gene: TRBV30; len: 13; d_gene: .; abundance: .; CDR3aa: CAWSGQTNSPLHF; CDR3nt: TGTGCCTGGAGTGGACAGACCAATTCACCCCTCCACTTT
j_gene: TRBJ1-1; v_gene: TRBV30; len: 13; d_gene: .; abundance: .; CDR3aa: CAWSVLAATEAFF; CDR3nt: TGTGCCTGGAGTGTACTGGCTGCGACTGAAGCTTTCTTT
j_gene: TRBJ2-1; v_gene: TRBV20-1; len: 11; d_gene: .; abundance: few; CDR3aa: CSARDRNEQFF; CDR3nt: TGCAGTGCTAGAGATAGGAATGAGCAGTTCTTC
j_gene: TRBJ2-3; v_gene: TRBV5-6; len: 14; d_gene: TRBD2; abundance: once; CDR3aa: CASSLGLGTDTQYF; CDR3nt: TGTGCCAGCAGCCTTGGACTAGGAACAGATACGCAGTATTTT
j_gene: TRBJ2-2; v_gene: TRBV29-1; len: 13; d_gene: .; abundance: .; CDR3aa: CSVAGLGTGELFF; CDR3nt: TGCAGCGTTGCGGGGTTGGGCACCGGGGAGCTGTTTTTT
j_gene: TRBJ2-6; v_gene: TRBV7-9; len: 18; d_gene: .; abundance: .; CDR3aa: CASSLGVGTSSGANVLTF; CDR3nt: TGTGCCAGCAGCTTAGGAGTAGGAACCAGCTCTGGGGCCAACGTCCTGACTTTC
j_gene: TRBJ2-4; v_gene: TRBV25-1; len: 14; d_gene: .; abundance: .; CDR3aa: CASSERLAKNIQYF; CDR3nt: TGTGCCAGCAGTGAGAGGTTAGCCAAAAACATTCAGTACTTC
j_gene: TRBJ1-2; v_gene: TRBV29-1; len: 11; d_gene: .; abundance: .; CDR3aa: CSVEQTHGYTF; CDR3nt: TGCAGCGTTGAACAGACTCATGGCTACACCTTC
j_gene: TRBJ2-2; v_gene: TRBV29-1; len: 12; d_gene: .; abundance: .; CDR3aa: CSVPERTGELFF; CDR3nt: TGCAGCGTCCCGGAACGGACCGGGGAGCTGTTTTTT
j_gene: TRBJ2-1; v_gene: TRBV6-5; len: 14; d_gene: TRBD2; abundance: few; CDR3aa: CASRSGLAYNEQFF; CDR3nt: TGTGCCAGCAGGTCGGGACTAGCCTACAATGAGCAGTTCTTC
j_gene: TRBJ2-3; v_gene: TRBV2; len: 13; d_gene: .; abundance: many; CDR3aa: CASSEVRTDTQYF; CDR3nt: TGTGCCAGCAGTGAGGTTCGCACAGATACGCAGTATTTT
j_gene: TRBJ1-1; v_gene: TRBV2; len: 12; d_gene: .; abundance: few; CDR3aa: CASNTGITEAFF; CDR3nt: TGTGCCAGCAATACAGGGATCACTGAAGCTTTCTTT
j_gene: TRBJ1-1; v_gene: TRBV30; len: 12; d_gene: .; abundance: few; CDR3aa: CAWRTFNTEAFF; CDR3nt: TGTGCCTGGAGAACTTTTAACACTGAAGCTTTCTTT
j_gene: TRBJ1-5; v_gene: TRBV25-1; len: 14; d_gene: .; abundance: .; CDR3aa: CASSERAVGGPQHF; CDR3nt: TGTGCCAGCAGTGAAAGGGCAGTGGGTGGGCCCCAGCATTTT
j_gene: TRBJ2-6; v_gene: TRBV4-1; len: 18; d_gene: .; abundance: .; CDR3aa: CASSKLQVVLSGANVLTF; CDR3nt: TGCGCCAGCAGCAAACTACAGGTTGTCCTCTCTGGGGCCAACGTCCTGACTTTC
j_gene: TRBJ2-7; v_gene: TRBV9; len: 13; d_gene: TRBD2; abundance: .; CDR3aa: CASSLAGVGEQYF; CDR3nt: TGTGCCAGCAGCCTAGCGGGGGTAGGGGAGCAGTACTTC
j_gene: TRBJ2-5; v_gene: TRBV29-1; len: 18; d_gene: TRBD1; abundance: .; CDR3aa: CSVEDWTPGQQYQETQYF; CDR3nt: TGCAGCGTTGAAGATTGGACCCCGGGACAGCAGTACCAAGAGACCCAGTACTTC
j_gene: TRBJ1-2; v_gene: TRBV2; len: 14; d_gene: .; abundance: once; CDR3aa: CASSETGIYYGYTF; CDR3nt: TGTGCCAGCAGTGAAACGGGGATCTACTATGGCTACACCTTC